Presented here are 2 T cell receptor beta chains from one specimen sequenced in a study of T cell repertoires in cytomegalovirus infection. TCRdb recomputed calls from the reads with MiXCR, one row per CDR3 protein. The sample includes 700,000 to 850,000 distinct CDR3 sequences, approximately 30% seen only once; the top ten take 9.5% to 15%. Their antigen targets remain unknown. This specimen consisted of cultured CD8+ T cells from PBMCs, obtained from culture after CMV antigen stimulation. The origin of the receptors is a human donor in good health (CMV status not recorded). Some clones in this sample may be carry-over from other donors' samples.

The CDR3, as DNA: TGCGCCAGCAGTGACCCCCTAGCCCCAGATACGCAGTATTTT. Translating it yields CASSDPLAPDTQYF. The chain is built from TRBV10-2 and TRBJ2-3, with a weak D call TRBD2 (5 bases). Deletions cut 3 bases from V and 4 bases from J, with 11 bases between. CDR1 and CDR2 from the germline V gene are WSHSY and SAAADI. The CDR3 totals 14 residues.

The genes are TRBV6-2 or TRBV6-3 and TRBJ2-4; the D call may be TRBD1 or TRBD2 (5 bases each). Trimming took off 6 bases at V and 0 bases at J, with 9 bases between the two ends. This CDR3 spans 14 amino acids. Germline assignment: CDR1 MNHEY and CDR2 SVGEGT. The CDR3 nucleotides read TGTGCCAGCAGGCGAGGGACAGCCAAAAACATTCAGTACTTC. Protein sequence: CASRRGTAKNIQYF.